This TCR beta chain was sequenced in a study of tumour-infiltrating T cells in Burkitt lymphoma. Study background: Patients covered every epidemiological subtype of Burkitt lymphoma. Repertoire clonality predicted overall and progression-free survival. General study results and limits: Many Burkitt lymphoma patients shared several public clonotypes.

With 3 bases removed from V and 1 base from J, the gap between germline ends came to 3 bases. Germline lookup yields CDR1 MGHRA and CDR2 YSYEKL. This CDR3 spans 12 amino acids. The repertoire was sequenced with immunoSEQ multiplex PCR; TCRdb's copy has only in-frame clones and lacks some. Among roughly 1,300 clones listed, about an eighth were seen once. Note on this clone: Its specificity is unknown.

This chain joins TRBV4-1 and TRBJ2-5; D not certain. The clonotype originates from a human donor with Burkitt lymphoma. The sequencing sample was made of tumor tissue. The CDR3 spells CASSHPQETQYF. The CDR3 coding sequence is TGCGCCAGCAGCCACCCCCAAGAGACCCAGTACTTC.